Following are 15 T cell receptor beta chains from one sample sequenced in a study of blood T cell repertoires in COVID-19. Using immunoSEQ multiplex PCR, the repertoire was profiled, and TCRdb retains in-frame clones only, with some absent. The profile shows 60,000 to 75,000 clones, around 86% of them singletons. Sequences were obtained from peripheral blood. The receptor set was obtained from a middle-aged man with active COVID-19.

The V call is TRBV5-1, the J call TRBJ2-2; TRBD2 is a possible D gene (6 bases). There are 17 residues in the CDR3. Deletions cut 1 base from V and 2 bases from J, with 15 bases between. Germline values: CDR1 SGHRS, CDR2 YFSETQ. DNA of the CDR3: TGCGCCAGCAGCTTGAGGACGGGAGCTACTAACACCGGGGAGCTGTTTTTT. Its translation is CASSLRTGATNTGELFF.

The V and J genes are TRBV28 and TRBJ1-5; tentative D call: TRBD1 (5 bases). CDR1 MDHEN and CDR2 SYDVKM come from the germline V gene. This CDR3 is 15 amino acids long. Trimming took 6 bases from V and 0 from J, leaving 12 bases between them. This CDR3 reads CASRPTAYSNQPQHF. For the CDR3, the DNA is TGTGCCAGCAGGCCGACAGCATATAGCAATCAGCCCCAGCATTTT.

This sequence joins TRBV7-9 and TRBJ1-2; 7 nucleotides align to TRBD1. Looked up from germline, CDR1 is SEHNR and CDR2 is FQNEAQ (reference sequence). With 2 bases clipped from V and 8 bases from J, the junction kept 11 bases outside the gene matches. This CDR3 has 15 amino acids. The DNA of the CDR3 is TGTGCCAGCAGCTTAATTCAATTTGGACAGGCGGGCTACACCTTC. It is translated as CASSLIQFGQAGYTF.

V and J are TRBV7-9 and TRBJ2-7; no definite D call. The CDR3 contains 12 residues. Trimming took 1 base from V and 4 from J, leaving 5 bases between them. The V gene's germline CDR1 is SEHNR and CDR2 FQNEAQ (reference sequence). The CDR3 DNA reads as TGTGCCAGCAGCTTAGGAGATTACGAGCAGTACTTC. It yields the protein CASSLGDYEQYF.

In DNA, the CDR3 is TGTGCCAGCAGCCCTACAGGGGAGAAAGAGACCCAGTACTTC. This encodes CASSPTGEKETQYF. The chain combines TRBV7-9 with TRBJ2-5; 7 bases align to TRBD1. V lost 5 bases and J lost 3; bases outside the gene matches: 6. Germline V gives CDR1 SEHNR, CDR2 FQNEAQ (reference sequence). The CDR3 length is 14 residues.

This clone was recorded once. V is TRBV9 and J is TRBJ1-1; 7 positions agree with TRBD1. The CDR3 sequence is 15 residues long. Losses at the gene ends were 4 bases for V and 0 bases for J; bases not matched to a gene: 6. Germline V CDR1 and CDR2: SGDLS, YYNGEE. DNA for the CDR3: TGTGCCAGCAGCCTCCTGGGACAGATGAACACTGAAGCTTTCTTT. Translated, it gives CASSLLGQMNTEAFF. Supplemented by reference TRBV9 and TRBJ1-1, the full variable domain reads DSGVTQTPKHLITATGQRVTLRCSPRSGDLSVYWYQQSLDQGLQFLIQYYNGEERAKGNILERFSAQQFPDLHSELNLSSLELGDSALYFCASSLLGQMNTEAFFGQGTRLTVV.

The V and J genes are TRBV28 and TRBJ2-3; D not certain. Germline CDR1 is MDHEN and CDR2 is SYDVKM. Trimming shortened V by 2 bases and J by 4 bases, and 19 bases separated the two germline ends. The CDR3 runs to 17 residues. CDR3 protein: CASSLKRISDLADTQYF. The CDR3 DNA follows: TGTGCCAGCAGTTTAAAGCGAATCTCGGATCTTGCAGATACGCAGTATTTT.

J is TRBJ2-3 and V is TRBV24-1, with 13 nucleotides matching TRBD2. The germline V gene encodes CDR1 KGHDR and CDR2 SFDVKD. After removal of 0 bases from V and 8 bases from J, the junction contained 10 bases not matched to a gene. CDR3 length equals 18 residues. CDR3: CATSDLPGTSGARVTQYF. CDR3 nucleotide sequence: TGTGCCACCAGTGATTTGCCCGGGACTAGCGGGGCGAGAGTTACGCAGTATTTT.

The rearrangement links TRBV6-5 to TRBJ1-1; D gene ambiguous. Germline-derived CDR1 and CDR2 are MNHEY and SVGAGI. The CDR3 consists of 12 residues. Trimming pared 3 bases from V and 4 bases from J, leaving 6 bases between. This chain's CDR3 is CASSYPVTEAFF. CDR3 nucleotides: TGTGCCAGCAGTTATCCTGTCACTGAAGCTTTCTTT.

The chain employs TRBV9 and TRBJ2-1; perhaps TRBD1 as D (5 bases). The CDR3 runs to 15 residues. Trimming removed 4 bases from V and 2 bases from J, with 13 bases in between. CDR1 SGDLS and CDR2 YYNGEE come from the germline V gene. CDR3 region: CASSIDSQPYNEQFF. CDR3 in DNA: TGTGCCAGCAGCATCGACAGCCAACCCTACAATGAGCAGTTCTTC.

The J gene is TRBJ1-3, the V gene TRBV27; a weak D match, TRBD1 (6 bases). The ends were cut back, 3 bases at V and 3 bases at J, with 12 bases in the middle. This CDR3 contains 15 residues. The germline gives CDR1 MNHEY, CDR2 SMNVEV (reference sequence). CDR3 DNA: TGTGCCAGCAGTTTCGCAGGGGCGGATGGAAACACCATATATTTT. Its protein is CASSFAGADGNTIYF.

V and J are TRBV4-1 and TRBJ2-3; D possibly corresponds to TRBD1 (6 bases). The CDR3 is made up of 15 amino acids. Germline assignment: CDR1 MGHRA and CDR2 YSYEKL. Trimming took off 2 bases at V and 11 bases at J, with 20 bases between the two ends. DNA for the CDR3: TGCGCCAGCAGCCAAAATTCCGGGGACACCTATCTGCAGTATTTT. Translated, it gives CASSQNSGDTYLQYF.

The chain uses TRBV5-4 and TRBJ1-5, with D unresolved. Germline V gene sequence: CDR1 SGHNT, CDR2 YYREEE (reference sequence). This CDR3 comprises 15 residues. V shed 2 bases and J shed 6 bases, with 15 bases lying between them. The CDR3 sequence: CASSFGGGNSQPQHF. The CDR3 region has the DNA TGTGCCAGCAGCTTCGGCGGAGGGAATAGTCAGCCCCAGCATTTT.

In this sample, this clone turned up once. The CDR3 loop is CAWQGGRETQYF. CDR3 sequence (DNA): TGTGCCTGGCAAGGGGGCCGGGAGACCCAGTACTTC. The V and J genes are TRBV30 and TRBJ2-5, with TRBD1 identical over 7 bases. With V trimmed by 5 bases and J by 5 bases, 5 bases remained unmatched. CDR3 size: 12 residues. CDR1 and CDR2 (germline): GTSNPN, SVGIG (reference sequence). The whole variable domain, remainder taken from reference TRBV30 and TRBJ2-5, is SQTIHQWPATLVQPVGSPLSLECTVEGTSNPNLYWYRQAAGRGLQLLFYSVGIGQISSEVPQNLSASRPQDRQFILSSKKLLLSDSGFYLCAWQGGRETQYFGPGTRLLVL.

The V and J genes are TRBV5-1 and TRBJ2-3; possible D gene TRBD2, 5 bases. V lost 0 bases and J 2 bases, leaving 13 bases between the germline ends. Germline-derived CDR1 and CDR2 are SGHRS and YFSETQ. This CDR3 has 16 amino acids. The CDR3 nucleotides read TGCGCCAGCAGCTTGGCCCCAGCGGAGACCACAGATACGCAGTATTTT. This codes for CASSLAPAETTDTQYF.